A selection of T cell receptor beta chains follows, all from one sample in a study of T cells in Graves' hyperthyroidism and ophthalmopathy. TCRdb re-analysed the multiplex PCR reads in MiXCR, keeping a single row per CDR3 protein. This table has under 400,000 distinct CDR3 sequences, roughly 13% appearing once. The sample taken for sequencing was blood. These receptor sequences come from a woman aged 18-35 years with Graves' hyperthyroidism. Both conserved end residues are part of each CDR3. A D gene is named only where the DNA matches it firmly. Size is omitted from some rows. Given values are once, few, many or a class for expanded clones.

size,J,D,V,CDR3,DNA
many,TRBJ2-3,TRBD2,TRBV7-3,CASSRGLAGIDTQYF,TGTGCCAGCAGCCGCGGACTAGCGGGAATAGATACGCAGTATTTT
many,TRBJ2-7,.,TRBV20-1,CSARDGTGDGDEQYF,TGCAGTGCTAGAGATGGGACGGGAGATGGCGACGAGCAGTACTTC
.,TRBJ2-3,TRBD1,TRBV7-8,CASSPGQGLTDTQYF,TGTGCCAGCAGCCCGGGACAGGGCCTCACAGATACGCAGTATTTT
many,TRBJ1-1,TRBD1,TRBV7-8,CASSTRQGGEAFF,TGTGCCAGCAGCACAAGACAGGGAGGTGAGGCTTTCTTT
many,TRBJ1-2,.,TRBV7-8,CASSLDGTQMGYTF,TGTGCCAGCAGCTTAGATGGCACGCAGATGGGCTACACCTTC
many,TRBJ1-5,.,TRBV28,CASSHRQHSNQPQHF,TGTGCCAGCAGCCACCGACAGCATAGCAATCAGCCCCAGCATTTT
.,TRBJ2-1,.,TRBV5-8,CASSPYQTDDNEQFF,TGTGCCAGCAGCCCGTATCAAACTGACGACAATGAGCAGTTCTTC
.,TRBJ1-1,.,TRBV5-4,CASSLTPPSLGVAFF,TGTGCCAGCAGCTTGACGCCCCCCAGTTTGGGTGTAGCTTTCTTT
many,TRBJ2-3,.,TRBV18,CASSPEGSQYF,TGTGCCAGCTCACCCGAGGGGTCGCAGTATTTT
once,TRBJ2-5,.,TRBV28,CACSSPTVTSRTQYF,TGTGCCTGCAGTTCACCGACGGTGACTAGTAGGACTCAGTACTTC
many,TRBJ2-7,.,TRBV5-6,CASSSGLSYEQYF,TGTGCCAGCAGCTCGGGGCTCTCCTACGAGCAGTACTTC
many,TRBJ1-6,.,TRBV27,CASRYISSTGINSPLHF,TGTGCCAGCCGCTACATCTCCTCGACAGGTATTAATTCACCCCTCCACTTT
many,TRBJ2-1,TRBD2,TRBV12-3/TRBV12-4,CASSFRSGRAVNEQFF,TGTGCCAGCAGTTTCCGTAGCGGGAGGGCCGTGAATGAGCAGTTCTTC
few,TRBJ2-5,.,TRBV28,CASSLSTVETQYF,TGTGCCAGCAGTCTCTCAACCGTCGAGACCCAGTACTTC
many,TRBJ2-7,TRBD1,TRBV24-1,CATADRDEQYF,TGTGCCACGGCCGACAGGGACGAGCAGTACTTC
.,TRBJ2-1,.,TRBV14,CASSPAGWGNSYNEQFF,TGTGCCAGCAGCCCCGCGGGTTGGGGGAACTCCTACAATGAGCAGTTCTTC
many,TRBJ2-7,TRBD1,TRBV10-3,CAVGQGNEQYF,TGTGCCGTCGGACAGGGGAACGAGCAGTACTTC
many,TRBJ1-6,.,TRBV20-1,CVMRGGSLLHF,TGCGTAATGAGGGGAGGTTCACTCCTCCACTTT
many,TRBJ1-1,.,TRBV7-8,CASSLAEYRNTEAFF,TGTGCCAGCAGCTTAGCGGAATACCGGAACACTGAAGCTTTCTTT
many,TRBJ1-5,.,TRBV6-1,CASRGGTRGRVNQPQHF,TGTGCCAGCAGGGGTGGGACACGAGGCAGGGTCAATCAGCCCCAGCATTTT
many,TRBJ2-1,.,TRBV7-2,CASSLEGGGGNEQFF,TGTGCCAGCAGCTTAGAGGGCGGTGGGGGGAATGAGCAGTTCTTC
many,TRBJ2-5,.,TRBV7-3,CASSLIGSGRETQYF,TGTGCCAGCAGCTTAATTGGGAGTGGTCGAGAGACCCAGTACTTC
many,TRBJ2-7,TRBD1,TRBV2,CASRETGAYEQYF,TGTGCCAGCAGGGAGACAGGGGCCTACGAGCAGTACTTC
few,TRBJ2-7,.,TRBV9,CASSVGGVSYEQYF,TGTGCCAGCAGCGTAGGAGGGGTCTCCTACGAGCAGTACTTC
many,TRBJ1-1,TRBD1,TRBV12-3/TRBV12-4,CASTQDRGYTEAFF,TGTGCCAGCACCCAAGACAGGGGTTACACTGAAGCTTTCTTT
once,TRBJ1-1,TRBD1,TRBV2,CASSGETGGSMNTEAFF,TGTGCCAGCAGTGGGGAGACAGGGGGAAGTATGAACACTGAAGCTTTCTTT